Listed below are T cell receptor beta chains from one sample, sequenced in a study of beta chain features in type 1 diabetes. Here immunoSEQ multiplex PCR was the method, and the copy in TCRdb shows in-frame clones only, minus some. The sample includes about 230,000 clones, about 10% seen only once; the top ten take around 0.031%. The specimen was naive CD4+ T cells from blood. The receptors were gathered from a woman aged 18-29 years in good health. Each CDR3 is given with its conserved first and last residue. Each record gives: clone size, J gene, V gene, D gene, CDR3 protein, CDR3 DNA. D genes are given only for firm matches. Size tells how often a clone was seen (once, few, many) or the class of an expanded clone, and some rows leave it out.

size: NA; J: TRBJ1-1; V: TRBV5-4; D: NA; CDR3: CASSLVAVNTEAFF; DNA: TGTGCCAGCAGCTTGGTGGCAGTGAACACTGAAGCTTTCTTT
size: few; J: TRBJ1-2; V: TRBV6-5; D: NA; CDR3: CASSYSTLQPNYGYTF; DNA: TGTGCCAGCAGTTACTCGACACTCCAACCTAACTATGGCTACACCTTC
size: few; J: TRBJ1-5; V: TRBV30; D: NA; CDR3: CAWGAQGRSNQPQHF; DNA: TGTGCCTGGGGGGCCCAGGGCCGAAGCAATCAGCCCCAGCATTTT
size: few; J: TRBJ2-7; V: TRBV6-1; D: TRBD1; CDR3: CASSELRGPPYEQYF; DNA: TGTGCCAGCAGTGAATTGAGGGGGCCGCCCTACGAGCAGTACTTC
size: few; J: TRBJ1-1; V: TRBV21-1; D: NA; CDR3: CATPSGWVTEAFF; DNA: TGTGCCACCCCTTCGGGGTGGGTCACTGAAGCTTTCTTT
size: NA; J: TRBJ2-7; V: TRBV30; D: NA; CDR3: CAWSVQGLYYEQYF; DNA: TGTGCCTGGAGTGTACAGGGCTTGTACTACGAGCAGTACTTC
size: few; J: TRBJ2-2; V: TRBV5-6; D: TRBD1; CDR3: CASSLQGTGGTGELFF; DNA: TGTGCCAGCAGCTTGCAAGGGACAGGGGGCACCGGGGAGCTGTTTTTT
size: NA; J: TRBJ1-6; V: TRBV6-1; D: NA; CDR3: CASSEMSETRGSPLHF; DNA: TGTGCCAGCAGTGAGATGAGCGAAACAAGAGGTTCACCCCTCCACTTT
size: few; J: TRBJ2-2; V: TRBV30; D: TRBD2; CDR3: CALGLAANTGELFF; DNA: TGTGCCTTGGGACTAGCGGCTAACACCGGGGAGCTGTTTTTT
size: NA; J: TRBJ1-2; V: TRBV30; D: NA; CDR3: CAGRRAGAFFGYTF; DNA: TGTGCCGGCCGTAGGGCAGGGGCTTTTTTTGGCTACACCTTC
size: few; J: TRBJ1-1; V: TRBV12-5; D: NA; CDR3: CASGASGTRRVEAFF; DNA: TGTGCTAGTGGTGCCTCCGGGACAAGGAGAGTCGAAGCTTTCTTT
size: NA; J: TRBJ2-5; V: TRBV4-2; D: TRBD2; CDR3: CASSQERTSGRAGQETQYF; DNA: TGTGCCAGCAGCCAAGAGAGGACTAGCGGGAGGGCGGGTCAAGAGACCCAGTACTTC
size: NA; J: TRBJ2-7; V: TRBV18; D: TRBD1; CDR3: CASSLGTVDTYEQYF; DNA: TGTGCCAGCTCCCTAGGGACAGTAGATACCTACGAGCAGTACTTC
size: few; J: TRBJ1-2; V: TRBV18; D: TRBD1; CDR3: CASSPPGKGASAGYTF; DNA: TGTGCCAGCTCACCACCGGGGAAGGGGGCATCGGCTGGCTACACCTTC
size: few; J: TRBJ1-1; V: TRBV6-6; D: NA; CDR3: CASSYSSQGTEAFF; DNA: TGTGCCAGCAGTTACTCGAGTCAGGGCACTGAAGCTTTCTTT
size: NA; J: TRBJ1-2; V: TRBV5-1; D: TRBD1; CDR3: CASMGQGLDGYTF; DNA: TGCGCCAGCATGGGACAGGGTCTCGATGGCTACACCTTC
size: NA; J: TRBJ2-2; V: TRBV5-1; D: NA; CDR3: CASSLDQGNTGELFF; DNA: TGCGCCAGCAGCTTGGACCAGGGAAACACCGGGGAGCTGTTTTTT
size: few; J: TRBJ1-5; V: TRBV7-9; D: TRBD1; CDR3: CASSRDSQPQHF; DNA: TGTGCCAGCAGCCGGGACAGTCAGCCCCAGCATTTT
size: NA; J: TRBJ2-1; V: TRBV2; D: TRBD1; CDR3: CASSGQGTGEQFF; DNA: TGTGCCAGCAGCGGACAGGGGACGGGTGAGCAGTTCTTC
size: NA; J: TRBJ2-7; V: TRBV11-2; D: TRBD2; CDR3: CASRLTSGRAYEQYF; DNA: TGTGCCAGCAGACTAACTAGCGGGAGGGCCTACGAGCAGTACTTC
size: NA; J: TRBJ2-7; V: TRBV14; D: TRBD1; CDR3: CASSLPDRFFHEQYF; DNA: TGTGCCAGCAGCCTTCCGGACAGGTTTTTCCACGAGCAGTACTTC
size: NA; J: TRBJ2-2; V: TRBV5-1; D: NA; CDR3: CASGGGAGELFF; DNA: TGCGCCAGCGGGGGAGGCGCCGGGGAGCTGTTTTTT
size: NA; J: TRBJ1-2; V: TRBV6-5; D: TRBD1; CDR3: CASRGQGYGYTF; DNA: TGTGCCAGCAGAGGACAGGGCTATGGCTACACCTTC
size: NA; J: TRBJ1-2; V: TRBV6-4; D: TRBD1; CDR3: CASSRNTGDYGYTF; DNA: TGTGCCAGCAGCAGAAATACAGGGGACTATGGCTACACCTTC
size: NA; J: TRBJ2-7; V: TRBV5-6; D: NA; CDR3: CASSLGGTYEQYF; DNA: TGTGCCAGCAGCTTAGGGGGAACCTACGAGCAGTACTTC
size: few; J: TRBJ1-1; V: TRBV10-3; D: TRBD1; CDR3: CAISEGPQGARTEAFF; DNA: TGTGCCATCAGTGAGGGACCACAGGGGGCGCGGACTGAAGCTTTCTTT
size: NA; J: TRBJ1-5; V: TRBV19; D: TRBD1; CDR3: CASRLDRAGNQPQHF; DNA: TGTGCCAGTAGATTGGACAGGGCTGGCAATCAGCCCCAGCATTTT